This TCR beta chain was obtained from a study of CD8+CD57+ T cells in acquired aplastic anemia. TCR beta VDJ and CDR3 were profiled, and genomic DNA was the template. Using its own MiXCR run on the reads, TCRdb lists one record per CDR3 protein. This sample has over 150,000 distinct CDR3 sequences, with roughly 63% found just once. CDR3 length: 13 residues. Per the germline V gene, CDR1 is SGHTA and CDR2 is FQGTGA. V trimming: 5 bases; J trimming: 7 bases; junction bases outside the gene matches: 4. By flow cytometry, patients selected for sequencing had shown an expansion of CD8+CD57+ cells. The chain recombines TRBV7-3 with TRBJ2-5, with TRBD2 matching 10 bases. This TCR was recovered from a human donor with aplastic anemia. What was sequenced was sorted CD4+, CD8+, or CD8+CD57+ T cells (not recorded which) from PBMCs. Written as DNA, the CDR3 is TGTGCCAGCAGCCGACTAGCGGGTGGGACCCAGTACTTC. Protein product: CASSRLAGGTQYF.